The clone carrying this T cell receptor beta chain appeared a single time. The antigen remains undetermined. This record comes from a study of OX40 agonist ivuxolimab in advanced cancers. The wider study: The patients' treatment was ivuxolimab, an agonistic anti-OX40 (CD134) antibody. Patients received ivuxolimab, an intravenous treatment, every 2 weeks at 0.01 to 10 mg/kg. Patients undergoing dose escalation presented with hepatocellular carcinoma, melanoma, renal cell or head and neck cancer.

Generated by immunoSEQ multiplex PCR, the TCRdb table keeps only in-frame clones and is missing some. The data show 60,000 to 65,000 clones, 80% to 90% seen once. Overall study results and limits: Averaged across samples, CD8+ T cells carried more expanded clones than CD4+ did.

The length of the CDR3 is 17 residues. J gave up 2 bases and V 4 bases, and 12 bases lay outside the gene matches. Germline CDR1 SGHDT, CDR2 YYEEEE. The specimen comprised CD4+ or CD8+ T cells sorted from blood, sampled in a trial of the OX40 agonist ivuxolimab. The receptor was derived from an adult with an advanced solid tumor such as melanoma, head and neck, liver or kidney cancer. The rearrangement links TRBV5-6 to TRBJ1-5, with TRBD1 identical over 7 bases. The CDR3 DNA sequence: TGTGCCAGCAGCCTCTTCGACAGGGAGAAAGGCAATCAGCCCCAGCATTTT. This sequence encodes CASSLFDREKGNQPQHF.